This TCR beta chain was documented in a study of blood T cell repertoires in COVID-19. In this sample, this clone turned up a few times. Libraries were prepared by immunoSEQ multiplex PCR; TCRdb keeps only in-frame clonotypes and omits some of them. This table holds some 200,000 clones, around four fifths found once. Trimming left V 4 bases short and J 0 bases short, with 14 bases between. The CDR3 contains 16 residues. The V gene's germline CDR1 is SGHDT and CDR2 YYEEEE. Participants' own reports of clinical history determined their cohort assignment. The chain couples TRBV5-6 to TRBJ2-1; D might be TRBD1 (6 bases). Sequencing was carried out using PBMCs or T cells enriched from blood (not recorded which). This receptor was identified in a man aged 35-49 years who had recovered from COVID-19. In DNA form, the CDR3 reads TGTGCCAGCAGCCAAACGACAGGTAGCTCCTACAATGAGCAGTTCTTC. Protein: CASSQTTGSSYNEQFF.